Listed here are 28 T cell receptor beta chains from one sample, sequenced in a study of T cells in narcolepsy. Sequenced by immunoSEQ multiplex PCR; TCRdb stores in-frame clones only, minus some. The top ten clones hold less than 3% of a sample with more than 30,000 clones, roughly four fifths of them seen once. The source material was CD45RA- memory CD4+ T cells from PBMCs. The receptors derive from a human donor with narcolepsy.

The chain uses TRBV7-9 and TRBJ2-3; 8 positions agree with TRBD1. This CDR3 contains 15 residues. Germline-derived CDR1 and CDR2 are SEHNR and FQNEAQ (reference sequence). With 7 bases clipped from V and 4 bases from J, the junction kept 10 bases outside the gene matches. Here the CDR3 reads CASKRAGGVPDTQYF. In nucleotides, the CDR3 is TGTGCCAGCAAGAGAGCAGGGGGCGTCCCAGATACGCAGTATTTT.

As regards this clone: A read error may account for a junction end that differs from germline. J is TRBJ1-2 and V is TRBV6-1; maybe TRBD1 (5 bases). The CDR3 is 12 amino acids. CDR1 MNHNS and CDR2 SASEGT come from the germline V gene. CDR3 sequence reads: CASSEGAVGYTF. CDR3 DNA: TGTGCCAGCAGCGAAGGGGCTGTCGGCTACACCTTC.

V and J are TRBV7-9 and TRBJ1-5, with a tentative D call TRBD1 (5 bases). This CDR3 comprises 14 residues. Germline CDR1 SEHNR, CDR2 FQNEAQ (reference sequence). Trimming stripped 6 bases from V and 1 base from J, with 10 bases between. CDR3 in amino acids: CASRRDGSNQPQHF. The CDR3 DNA reads TGTGCCAGCAGACGGGACGGAAGCAATCAGCCCCAGCATTTT. Full variable domain (outside the CDR3, taken from reference TRBV7-9 and TRBJ1-5): DTGVSQNPRHKITKRGQNVTFRCDPISEHNRLYWYRQTLGQGPEFLTYFQNEAQLEKSRLLSDRFSAERPKGSFSTLEIQRTEQGDSAMYLCASRRDGSNQPQHFGDGTRLSIL.

This chain joins TRBV25-1 and TRBJ2-2, with TRBD1 matching 8 bases. The CDR3 length is 14 residues. V lost 6 bases, J lost 8 bases, and 8 bases stayed unmatched. Germline V gene lookup returns CDR1 MGHDK and CDR2 SYGVNS. The CDR3 is CASRPQGEVGELFF. In DNA form, the CDR3 reads TGTGCCAGCAGACCACAGGGGGAGGTTGGGGAGCTGTTTTTT.

This chain connects TRBV11-2 to TRBJ1-1; D call uncertain. Germline CDR1 and CDR2: SGHAT and FQNNGV. CDR3 length: 13 residues. V lost 1 base, J lost 8 bases, and 11 bases lay in between. CDR3 sequence (DNA): TGTGCCAGCAGCTTAGCAAGGGCCCAGGAAGCTTTCTTT. Protein sequence: CASSLARAQEAFF. Combining the CDR3 with reference TRBV11-2 and TRBJ1-1 gives the whole variable domain EAGVAQSPRYKIIEKRQSVAFWCNPISGHATLYWYQQILGQGPKLLIQFQNNGVVDDSQLPKDRFSAERLKGVDSTLKIQPAKLEDSAVYLCASSLARAQEAFFGQGTRLTVV.

For the CDR3, the DNA is TGTGCCAGTTCCTCCTCTAGCGGGTGGGGAGAGACCCAGTACTTC. Protein product: CASSSSSGWGETQYF. This chain uses TRBV19 with TRBJ2-5; 8 bases fit TRBD2. CDR1 and CDR2 from the germline V gene are LNHDA and SQIVND (reference sequence). Germline trimming cut 8 bases from V and 4 bases from J; bases unmatched to any gene: 12. CDR3 length equals 15 residues.

This rearrangement joins TRBV4-3 to TRBJ1-2; 9 nucleotides align to TRBD1. CDR1 and CDR2 from the germline V gene are LGHNA and YSLEER. The V gene end was trimmed by 1 base and the J gene end by 5 bases; junction bases not matched to a gene: 5. The CDR3 has 15 residues. The CDR3 DNA follows: TGCGCCAGCAGCCAAGGACAGGGGGGAATGTATGGCTACACCTTC. Protein product: CASSQGQGGMYGYTF.

The genes are TRBV30 and TRBJ2-5, with D perhaps being TRBD1 or TRBD2 (6 bases each). The CDR3 covers 13 residues. Looked up from germline, CDR1 is GTSNPN and CDR2 is SVGIG (reference sequence). The V end was cut by 2 bases, the J end by 5 bases, with 12 bases between. Here the CDR3 reads CAWSNGGRETQYF. As DNA, the CDR3 is TGTGCCTGGAGTAATGGGGGGCGGGAGACCCAGTACTTC.

This clone was counted a single time. V gene TRBV20-1 combines with J gene TRBJ1-1, with D tentatively TRBD1 (6 bases). This CDR3 has 11 residues. Per the germline V gene, CDR1 is DFQATT and CDR2 is SNEGSKA (reference sequence). V was shortened by 2 bases and J by 8 bases, with 9 bases between the two germline ends. CDR3 coding DNA: TGCAGTGCTAGACAAACAGGGGAAGCTTTCTTT. Translation: CSARQTGEAFF.

The chain employs TRBV5-1 and TRBJ1-6; TRBD1 is a possible D gene (5 bases). CDR3 length equals 14 residues. Trimming shortened V by 4 bases and J by 5 bases, and 10 bases separated the two germline ends. Germline loops: CDR1 SGHRS, CDR2 YFSETQ. The CDR3 sequence: CASSPRGDNSPLHF. CDR3 nucleotide sequence: TGCGCCAGCAGCCCACGGGGGGATAATTCACCCCTCCACTTT.

The rearrangement links TRBV7-2 to TRBJ1-1, with a possible D match to TRBD1 (6 bases). The V and J ends lost 0 bases and 3 bases respectively, with 11 bases between them. The CDR3 is 15 amino acids. Germline V gene sequence: CDR1 SGHTA, CDR2 FQGNSA. DNA of the CDR3: TGTGCCAGCAGCTTAGCAGGAGGGGGGGACACTGAAGCTTTCTTT. This encodes CASSLAGGGDTEAFF.

This clone has only a few counts. The rearrangement links TRBV7-9 to TRBJ1-1, with D perhaps TRBD1 (5 bases). Germline V gives CDR1 SEHNR, CDR2 FQNEAQ (reference sequence). V was clipped by 2 bases and J by 10 bases, with 11 bases between them. This CDR3 contains 12 residues. CDR3 amino acids: CASSLSSGGAFF. As DNA, the CDR3 is TGTGCCAGCAGCTTATCCTCGGGGGGAGCTTTCTTT.

The V gene is TRBV6-6, the J gene TRBJ1-2; a possible D gene is TRBD1 (6 bases). Germline values: CDR1 MNHNY, CDR2 SVGAGI (reference sequence). This CDR3 spans 11 amino acids. The V end lost 6 bases, the J end lost 10 bases, and 12 bases lay between the germline ends. This CDR3 is CASRLQGSYTF. In nucleotides, the CDR3 is TGTGCCAGCAGATTACAGGGTTCCTACACCTTC.

V and J are TRBV7-2 and TRBJ1-5; TRBD1 matches 7 bases. Trimming removed 4 bases from V and 11 bases from J; junction bases left unmatched: 11. The CDR3 is made up of 14 amino acids. Germline V CDR1 and CDR2: SGHTA, FQGNSA. The CDR3 is CASSSGEQGRAQHF. The CDR3 DNA sequence: TGTGCCAGCAGCTCTGGGGAACAGGGGAGGGCCCAGCATTTT.

J is TRBJ1-3 and V is TRBV7-9; possible D gene TRBD1, 5 bases. The CDR3 runs 14 residues. Looked up from germline, CDR1 is SEHNR and CDR2 is FQNEAQ (reference sequence). Trimming left V 5 bases short and J 2 bases short, with 10 bases between. CDR3 region: CASSPRVTGNTIYF. DNA of the CDR3: TGTGCCAGCAGCCCCAGGGTAACTGGAAACACCATATATTTT.

This clone was observed a few times. The chain links TRBV6-1 to TRBJ1-1, with TRBD1 identical over 7 bases. With 8 bases clipped from V and 0 bases from J, the junction kept 3 bases outside the gene matches. The CDR3 has 13 amino acids. Germline CDR1 MNHNS, CDR2 SASEGT. The CDR3 DNA sequence: TGTGCCAGCGACAGGGACTTGAACACTGAAGCTTTCTTT. This translates into CASDRDLNTEAFF.

The J gene is TRBJ1-2, the V gene TRBV25-1, with D unresolved. CDR1 MGHDK and CDR2 SYGVNS come from the germline V gene. The CDR3 is 13 residues long. Trimming took off 4 bases at V and 3 bases at J, with 9 bases between the two ends. CDR3 protein: CASSAGSYYGYTF. The CDR3 region has the DNA TGTGCCAGCAGTGCAGGCTCTTACTATGGCTACACCTTC.

This clone was counted once. The V call is TRBV5-1, the J call TRBJ2-7, with a tentative D call TRBD1 (7 bases). The CDR3 runs to 15 residues. CDR1 and CDR2 (germline): SGHRS, YFSETQ. V was clipped by 1 base and J by 7 bases, with 18 bases between them. The CDR3 reads CASSLQSRGAGEQYF. The CDR3, as DNA: TGCGCCAGCAGCTTGCAGTCCAGGGGGGCGGGGGAGCAGTACTTC.

The V gene is TRBV2, the J gene TRBJ1-2, with D unclear. The CDR3 spans 13 residues. Between the trimmed V and J ends, which lost 1 base and 0 bases, there was a span of 3 bases. Germline CDR1 is SNHLY and CDR2 is FYNNEI. Here the CDR3 DNA reads TGTGCCAGCAGTGAAGAGCCTAACTATGGCTACACCTTC. Its translation is CASSEEPNYGYTF.

This clone was counted only a few times. The CDR3: CASSLTENTEAFF. CDR3 DNA: TGTGCCAGCAGCTTAACGGAGAACACTGAAGCTTTCTTT. The chain is built from TRBV7-9 and TRBJ1-1; D remains ambiguous. V was cut by 2 bases and J by 1 base, with 5 bases left in between. From germline, CDR1 is SEHNR and CDR2 FQNEAQ (reference sequence). The CDR3 consists of 13 residues.

The genes are TRBV6-1 and TRBJ2-6; maybe TRBD1 (6 bases). The length of the CDR3 is 15 residues. V was pared by 8 bases and J by 0 bases, with 11 bases between. Germline CDR1 MNHNS, CDR2 SASEGT. CDR3 loop: CASGQRSSGANVLTF. CDR3 sequence (DNA): TGTGCCAGCGGACAGCGTAGCTCTGGGGCCAACGTCCTGACTTTC.

The rearrangement links TRBV30 to TRBJ2-3; the D is unclear. CDR1 and CDR2 (germline): GTSNPN, SVGIG (reference sequence). V dropped 4 bases and J dropped 9 bases, with 11 bases sitting between them. There are 11 residues in the CDR3. This CDR3 reads CAWKYSETQYF. The CDR3 nucleotides are TGTGCCTGGAAATACTCGGAGACGCAGTATTTT.

Only a few counts were recorded for this clone. The chain uses TRBV7-3 and TRBJ1-4; D not certain. The V and J ends lost 6 bases and 2 bases respectively, with 13 bases between them. The CDR3 extends over 15 amino acids. Germline V gene data show CDR1 as SGHTA and CDR2 as FQGTGA. The CDR3 DNA reads as TGTGCCAGCAGTCCTGGGGTGGGCACTAATGAAAAACTGTTTTTT. Protein product: CASSPGVGTNEKLFF.

CDR3 nucleotides: TGTGCCAGCAGCTTTAGGAGGATAGCGGGGAGTACAGATACGCAGTATTTT. As protein: CASSFRRIAGSTDTQYF. The chain couples TRBV11-2 to TRBJ2-3, with 8 bases fitting TRBD2. With 3 bases clipped from V and 3 bases from J, the junction kept 11 bases outside the gene matches. This CDR3 has 17 residues. CDR1 and CDR2 (germline): SGHAT, FQNNGV.

The J gene is TRBJ2-2, the V gene TRBV5-1; 14 positions match TRBD2. The ends lost 0 bases at V and 5 bases at J; junction bases unmatched: 0. Per germline, CDR1 SGHRS and CDR2 YFSETQ. The CDR3 length is 16 residues. As DNA, the CDR3 is TGCGCCAGCAGCTTGGGGACTAGCGGGGGGACCGGGGAGCTGTTTTTT. Its translation: CASSLGTSGGTGELFF.

The chain links TRBV7-2 to TRBJ1-5; 8 bases line up with TRBD1. With 5 bases clipped from V and 2 bases from J, the junction kept 5 bases outside the gene matches. This CDR3 has 15 residues. Germline V gene lookup returns CDR1 SGHTA and CDR2 FQGNSA. CDR3 residues: CASSKQGAGNQPQHF. In nucleotides, the CDR3 is TGTGCCAGCAGCAAGCAGGGGGCAGGCAATCAGCCCCAGCATTTT.

The chain recombines TRBV4-1 with TRBJ1-5; D uncertain. CDR3 length: 15 amino acids. Trimming pared 0 bases from V and 0 bases from J, leaving 6 bases between. CDR1 is MGHRA, CDR2 YSYEKL, per germline. Here the CDR3 reads CASSQDGSSNQPQHF. The CDR3 coding sequence is TGCGCCAGCAGCCAAGACGGGAGTAGCAATCAGCCCCAGCATTTT.

This clone has only a few counts. The V call is TRBV27, the J call TRBJ2-7; possibly TRBD1 for D (5 bases). The germline V and J ends were trimmed by 3 bases and 5 bases, with 11 bases remaining between them. Germline V gene data show CDR1 as MNHEY and CDR2 as SMNVEV (reference sequence). This CDR3 is 13 amino acids long. CDR3: CASSFRQNNEQYF. The CDR3, as DNA: TGTGCCAGCAGTTTCCGACAGAACAACGAGCAGTACTTC.